This TCR beta chain was captured in a study of control samples from healthy donors and cancer patients. Germline V gene lookup returns CDR1 SGHRS and CDR2 YFSETQ. The CDR3 runs to 15 residues. Trimming took 4 bases from V and 7 from J; bases not matched to a gene: 10. This table comes from immunoSEQ multiplex PCR, and its TCRdb copy is limited to in-frame clones, with some not included. The repertoire has about 160,000 clones, around 90% of them found once; the top ten carry more than 10%. This chain joins TRBV5-1 and TRBJ2-2; 7 nucleotides agree with TRBD1. Sequencing used blood. The sequence came from a man under 40 in good health. CDR3 sequence: CASSADRAHGGELFF. The CDR3 nucleotides read TGCGCCAGCAGCGCTGACAGGGCTCACGGCGGGGAGCTGTTTTTT.